The 2 T cell receptor beta chains in this list originate from one sample, sequenced in a study of CD8+ T cells in alopecia areata. Reverse transcribed after extraction, RNA yielded cDNA as the sequencing template. Method: immunoSEQ multiplex PCR; TCRdb's copy keeps in-frame clones and lacks some. The table has 220,000 or so clones, around 62% seen once. The source was CD4+ T cells sorted from blood, collected at week 0. The receptors come from a human donor with alopecia areata.

This clone was detected only a few times. V and J are TRBV30 and TRBJ1-2; D is uncertain. From germline, CDR1 is GTSNPN and CDR2 SVGIG (reference sequence). V was trimmed by 7 bases and J by 6 bases, leaving 15 bases between them. CDR3 length equals 12 residues. CDR3 DNA: TGTGCCTTGCGCGACTTCGGGCATGGCTACACCTTC. Translated: CALRDFGHGYTF.

For this clone: Other DNA variants within this sample encode the same CDR3. The chain is built from TRBV6-1 and TRBJ2-7; D is perhaps TRBD1 (6 bases). CDR3 size: 12 residues. Germline loops: CDR1 MNHNS, CDR2 SASEGT. V dropped 2 bases and J dropped 5 bases, with 7 bases sitting between them. The CDR3 region is CASSERGNEQYF. The CDR3 coding sequence is TGTGCCAGCAGTGAAAGGGGGAACGAGCAGTACTTC.